This passage covers 30 T cell receptor beta chains from one sample sequenced in a study of blood T cell repertoires in COVID-19. Some clones are missing from TCRdb's copy, which holds only in-frame ones; the method was immunoSEQ multiplex PCR. Here the sample spans about 130,000 clones, about 90% being singletons. The sample comprised peripheral blood. The receptors were gathered from a man aged 50 or older with COVID-19, enrolled during active disease.

The table lists this clone with a few counts. The CDR3 region has the DNA TGTGCCAGCAGCCTACAGGGGATCACTGAAGCTTTCTTT. This encodes CASSLQGITEAFF. The chain is built from TRBV14 and TRBJ1-1, with 7 bases fitting TRBD1. This CDR3 is built from 13 residues. Germline CDR1 reads SGHDN; CDR2 reads FVKESK. The ends lost 4 bases at V and 4 bases at J; junction bases unmatched: 3.

The genes are TRBV7-9 and TRBJ1-5, with no clear D. V shed 0 bases and J shed 5 bases, with 8 bases lying between them. Germline V lookup: CDR1 SEHNR, CDR2 FQNEAQ (reference sequence). The CDR3 consists of 14 residues. CDR3 in DNA: TGTGCCAGCAGCTTAGCGGGCCAGCATCAGCCCCAGCATTTT. Encoded protein: CASSLAGQHQPQHF.

This clone appeared once. The chain recombines TRBV5-4 with TRBJ1-6; no clear D. CDR3 length equals 13 residues. Deletions cut 6 bases from V and 4 bases from J, with 8 bases between. CDR1 is SGHNT, CDR2 YYREEE, per germline (reference sequence). The CDR3 loop is CASKAAYNSPLHF. The CDR3 DNA reads as TGTGCCAGCAAGGCGGCTTATAATTCACCCCTCCACTTT.

The chain carries TRBV11-2 and TRBJ2-3; 11 nucleotides line up with TRBD2. The CDR3 runs 15 residues. In germline, CDR1 is SGHAT, CDR2 FQNNGV. The ends lost 3 bases at V and 5 bases at J; junction bases unmatched: 4. CDR3 protein: CASSFSGREGDTQYF. The CDR3 DNA reads as TGTGCCAGCAGCTTTAGCGGGAGGGAAGGAGATACGCAGTATTTT.

This sequence joins TRBV6-1 and TRBJ2-1; 12 bases are shared with TRBD2. CDR3 size: 15 residues. The V segment lost 0 bases and the J segment 6 bases; nucleotides outside the gene matches: 0. The germline CDR1 and CDR2 sequences are MNHNS and SASEGT. The CDR3 bases are TGTGCCAGCAGTGAAGCGACTAGCGGGAGCAATGAGCAGTTCTTC. Protein product: CASSEATSGSNEQFF.

The chain joins TRBV19 to TRBJ1-2, with 8 bases matching TRBD1. The length of the CDR3 is 14 residues. Germline V gives CDR1 LNHDA, CDR2 SQIVND (reference sequence). The V segment lost 3 bases and the J segment 6 bases; nucleotides outside the gene matches: 6. The CDR3 is CASSIWTGQDGYTF. CDR3 sequence (DNA): TGTGCCAGTAGTATTTGGACAGGGCAGGATGGCTACACCTTC.

This clone was counted a single time. The rearrangement uses TRBV2 and TRBJ1-2, with a possible D match to TRBD1 (5 bases). This CDR3 has 13 residues. Between the trimmed V and J ends, which lost 7 bases and 1 base, there was a span of 10 bases. CDR1 is SNHLY, CDR2 FYNNEI, per germline. CDR3 amino acids: CASILQVNYGYTF. As DNA, the CDR3 is TGTGCCAGCATTCTACAGGTTAACTATGGCTACACCTTC.

The V and J genes are TRBV7-2 and TRBJ2-7, with TRBD2 as a possible D gene (6 bases). V dropped 1 base and J dropped 6 bases, with 16 bases sitting between them. There are 15 residues in the CDR3. CDR1 is SGHTA, CDR2 FQGNSA, per germline. The CDR3 region is CASSLDLSAGLEQYF. The DNA for the CDR3 is TGTGCCAGCAGCTTAGACCTCTCGGCGGGGCTCGAGCAGTACTTC.

This clone appeared a single time. The genes are TRBV19 and TRBJ2-5; tentative D call: TRBD2 (7 bases). V was clipped by 6 bases and J by 5 bases, with 13 bases between them. CDR1 and CDR2 from the germline V gene are LNHDA and SQIVND (reference sequence). This CDR3 has 13 amino acids. DNA for the CDR3: TGTGCCAGTAGGTTAGAGGGGGGGGAGACCCAGTACTTC. It specifies CASRLEGGETQYF.

The chain couples TRBV28 to TRBJ2-3; TRBD2 matches 13 bases. V lost 9 bases to trimming and J lost 6 bases; unmatched junction nucleotides: 6. In germline, CDR1 is MDHEN, CDR2 SYDVKM. The CDR3 is 14 residues long. CDR3 DNA: TGTGCCAGTTGGACTAGCGGGAGATGGGATACGCAGTATTTT. This encodes CASWTSGRWDTQYF.

The CDR3 is CASSQEWTTGGELFF. CDR3 coding DNA: TGCGCCAGCAGCCAAGAGTGGACTACAGGCGGGGAGCTGTTTTTT. The V gene is TRBV4-1, the J gene TRBJ2-2, with D tentatively TRBD2 (6 bases). The V gene lost 0 bases and the J gene lost 7 bases, with 12 bases spanning the gap. Germline V gene lookup returns CDR1 MGHRA and CDR2 YSYEKL. This CDR3 spans 15 amino acids.

The chain joins TRBV7-3 to TRBJ2-6, with D possibly matching TRBD2 (5 bases). This CDR3 spans 18 amino acids. Looked up from germline, CDR1 is SGHTA and CDR2 is FQGTGA. The V and J ends lost 1 base and 1 base respectively, with 14 bases between them. The CDR3 reads CASSLMGAGSSGANVLTF. CDR3 in DNA: TGTGCCAGCAGCTTAATGGGAGCTGGATCGTCTGGGGCCAACGTCCTGACTTTC.

The rearrangement joins TRBV21-1 to TRBJ2-5; the D call TRBD2 from the table was never checked on the DNA. TRBV21-1 is listed as a pseudogene. The CDR3 contains 16 residues. This CDR3 is CASTRGEREAPETQYF. The CDR3 nucleotides read TGTGCCAGCACCCGGGGGGAGCGGGAGGCACCAGAGACCCAGTACTTC.

This rearrangement joins TRBV6-5 to TRBJ2-3, with 7 bases lining up with TRBD1. The V and J ends lost 4 bases and 0 bases, in that order; junction bases with no gene match: 7. CDR3 length equals 16 residues. Germline V gene lookup returns CDR1 MNHEY and CDR2 SVGAGI. The CDR3 bases are TGTGCCAGCAGTTCCCCGAGGACAGGTAGCACAGATACGCAGTATTTT. Protein product: CASSSPRTGSTDTQYF.

The chain links TRBV15 to TRBJ2-1; TRBD2 aligns across 7 bases. Germline CDR1 LNHNV, CDR2 YYDKDF (reference sequence). The CDR3 runs 20 residues. V dropped 5 bases and J dropped 0; count of bases not matched to a gene: 19. CDR3: CATSDATGTTTSSSYNEQFF. The CDR3 DNA is TGTGCCACCAGCGATGCAACCGGGACTACCACCTCGAGCTCCTACAATGAGCAGTTCTTC.

The chain combines TRBV19 with TRBJ2-7; D might be TRBD2 (5 bases). The V and J ends lost 4 bases and 1 base respectively, with 8 bases between them. Per germline, CDR1 LNHDA and CDR2 SQIVND (reference sequence). The CDR3 totals 13 residues. CDR3 DNA sequence: TGTGCCAGTAGTAACGGGGTTTCCTACGAGCAGTACTTC. Translating gives CASSNGVSYEQYF.

The rearrangement links TRBV4-2 to TRBJ2-3, with 7 bases identical to TRBD2. Germline CDR1 is LGHNA and CDR2 is YNFKEQ. V shed 6 bases, J shed 4 bases, and the junction held 7 bases outside the gene matches. CDR3 size: 14 residues. The CDR3 coding sequence is TGTGCCAGCAGATATCAGCGGGACTCAGATACGCAGTATTTT. Protein sequence: CASRYQRDSDTQYF.

This chain uses TRBV2 with TRBJ1-4; D is perhaps TRBD1 (6 bases). The germline V gene has CDR1 SNHLY and CDR2 FYNNEI. The V and J ends lost 2 bases and 3 bases respectively, with 10 bases between them. The CDR3 has 15 residues. The CDR3 loop is CASSEWGPPNEKLFF. CDR3 coding DNA: TGTGCCAGCAGTGAATGGGGGCCTCCTAATGAAAAACTGTTTTTT.

This chain uses TRBV21-1 with TRBJ2-1; TRBD1, the D gene given by the table, was not confirmed from the DNA. TRBV21-1 is classified as a pseudogene. The CDR3 is 17 amino acids. The CDR3 loop is CASSKGGGHSSYNEQFF. The CDR3, as DNA: TGTGCCAGCAGCAAAGGTGGTGGTCACAGCTCCTACAATGAGCAGTTCTTC.

V and J are TRBV4-1 and TRBJ2-7; tentative D call: TRBD1 (8 bases). Germline V gene data show CDR1 as MGHRA and CDR2 as YSYEKL. The CDR3 totals 15 residues. Trimming pared 2 bases from V and 1 base from J, leaving 12 bases between. CDR3 protein: CASSQQQGGSYEQYF. The CDR3 DNA reads as TGCGCCAGCAGCCAACAACAGGGGGGGTCCTACGAGCAGTACTTC.

The chain has TRBV7-3 and TRBJ2-1; TRBD2 agrees at 11 bases. The CDR3 covers 15 residues. Germline lookup yields CDR1 SGHTA and CDR2 FQGTGA. Trimming cost V 1 base and J 9 bases; bases outside gene matches: 5. The CDR3 region is CASSLIAGGPSEQFF. The CDR3, as DNA: TGTGCCAGCAGCTTAATAGCGGGAGGGCCAAGTGAGCAGTTCTTC.

This sequence joins TRBV7-2 and TRBJ1-6, with TRBD1 matching over 8 bases. CDR3 length: 14 amino acids. Trimming cost V 5 bases and J 7 bases; bases outside gene matches: 4. Looked up from germline, CDR1 is SGHTA and CDR2 is FQGNSA. CDR3 residues: CASSQGASNSPLHF. CDR3 in DNA: TGTGCCAGCAGCCAGGGGGCGTCCAATTCACCCCTCCACTTT.

The V and J genes are TRBV7-2 and TRBJ2-7; D uncertain. With 2 bases removed from V and 6 bases from J, the gap between germline ends came to 11 bases. The CDR3 covers 13 residues. Germline CDR1 SGHTA, CDR2 FQGNSA. The CDR3 loop is CASSLNRSPEQYF. DNA of the CDR3: TGTGCCAGCAGCTTAAACAGATCCCCCGAGCAGTACTTC.

The chain employs TRBV29-1 and TRBJ2-1; perhaps TRBD2 as D (5 bases). Trimming cost V 5 bases and J 6 bases, with 17 bases left between them. CDR1 and CDR2 (germline): SQVTM, ANQGSEA. The CDR3 covers 14 residues. The CDR3 spells CSVLGSGRGNEQFF. The CDR3 DNA reads TGCAGCGTTTTAGGGTCCGGTCGGGGCAATGAGCAGTTCTTC.

A few counts support this clone. The chain links TRBV7-9 to TRBJ2-7; 9 bases match TRBD2. The germline CDR1 and CDR2 sequences are SEHNR and FQNEAQ (reference sequence). V lost 1 base, J lost 4 bases, and 2 bases stayed unmatched. The CDR3 runs to 14 residues. The DNA of the CDR3 is TGTGCCAGCAGCTTAGGGACTAGCGTTTACGAGCAGTACTTC. Amino acids: CASSLGTSVYEQYF. Full variable domain (outside the CDR3, taken from reference TRBV7-9 and TRBJ2-7): DTGVSQNPRHKITKRGQNVTFRCDPISEHNRLYWYRQTLGQGPEFLTYFQNEAQLEKSRLLSDRFSAERPKGSFSTLEIQRTEQGDSAMYLCASSLGTSVYEQYFGPGTRLTVT.

The CDR3 DNA is TGTGCCAGCAGCTTAATGTGGAGCACTGAAGCTTTCTTT. Translation: CASSLMWSTEAFF. The V call is TRBV7-8, the J call TRBJ1-1; D uncertain. With 2 bases removed from V and 4 bases from J, the gap between germline ends came to 8 bases. Germline V CDR1 and CDR2: SGHVS, FQNEAQ. The CDR3 spans 13 residues. The full variable domain, completed using reference TRBV7-8 and TRBJ1-1, is GAGVSQSPRYKVAKRGQDVALRCDPISGHVSLFWYQQALGQGPEFLTYFQNEAQLDKSGLPSDRFFAERPEGSVSTLKIQRTQQEDSAVYLCASSLMWSTEAFFGQGTRLTVV.

The chain has TRBV6-2 or TRBV6-3 and TRBJ2-7; TRBD2 matches 10 bases. CDR3 length equals 17 residues. With 4 bases clipped from V and 7 bases from J, the junction kept 16 bases outside the gene matches. CDR1 is MNHEY and CDR2 is SVGEGT in the germline V gene. The CDR3 sequence: CASSSSSRLAGVGEQYV. CDR3 in DNA: TGTGCCAGCAGTTCCTCCTCGCGGCTAGCGGGAGTGGGGGAGCAGTACGTC.

The chain has TRBV7-9 and TRBJ1-4, with a tentative D call TRBD1 (5 bases). This CDR3 is built from 13 residues. V was pared by 0 bases and J by 6 bases, with 5 bases between. Germline V gene sequence: CDR1 SEHNR, CDR2 FQNEAQ (reference sequence). This chain's CDR3 is CASSLAGDEKLFF. The CDR3 region has the DNA TGTGCCAGCAGCTTAGCAGGGGATGAAAAACTGTTTTTT.

V and J are TRBV3-1 (or the pseudogene TRBV3-2) and TRBJ2-1; 13 positions agree with TRBD2. This CDR3 region has 17 residues. In germline, CDR1 is LGHDT, CDR2 YNNKEL (reference sequence). The J segment lost 4 bases and the V segment lost 0 bases, leaving 3 bases of the junction unmatched. The CDR3 DNA follows: TGTGCCAGCAGCCAAGACAGGACTAGCGGGAGATACAATGAGCAGTTCTTC. This encodes CASSQDRTSGRYNEQFF.

The genes are TRBV19 and TRBJ1-4; D is unresolved. Germline V lookup: CDR1 LNHDA, CDR2 SQIVND (reference sequence). Trimming left V 9 bases short and J 4 bases short, with 24 bases between. There are 17 residues in the CDR3. Written as DNA, the CDR3 is TGTGCCAGCAAACCCCAGCACGGCGGACTACTTAATGAAAAACTGTTTTTT. Residues: CASKPQHGGLLNEKLFF.